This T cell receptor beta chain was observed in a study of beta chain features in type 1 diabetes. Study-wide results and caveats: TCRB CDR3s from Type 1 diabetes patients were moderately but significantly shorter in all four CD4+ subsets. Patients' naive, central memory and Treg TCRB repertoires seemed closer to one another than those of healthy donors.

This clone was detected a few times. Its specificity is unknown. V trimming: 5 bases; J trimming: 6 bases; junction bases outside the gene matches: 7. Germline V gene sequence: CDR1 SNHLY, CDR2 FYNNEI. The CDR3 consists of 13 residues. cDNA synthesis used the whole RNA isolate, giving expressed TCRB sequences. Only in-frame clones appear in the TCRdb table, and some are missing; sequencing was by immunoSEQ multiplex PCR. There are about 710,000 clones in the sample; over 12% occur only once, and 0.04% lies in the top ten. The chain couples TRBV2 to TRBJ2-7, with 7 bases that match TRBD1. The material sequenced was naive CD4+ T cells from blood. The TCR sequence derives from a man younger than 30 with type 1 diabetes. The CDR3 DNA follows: TGTGCCAGCAGTTTGACAGGGAAAGGCGAGCAGTACTTC. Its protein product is CASSLTGKGEQYF.